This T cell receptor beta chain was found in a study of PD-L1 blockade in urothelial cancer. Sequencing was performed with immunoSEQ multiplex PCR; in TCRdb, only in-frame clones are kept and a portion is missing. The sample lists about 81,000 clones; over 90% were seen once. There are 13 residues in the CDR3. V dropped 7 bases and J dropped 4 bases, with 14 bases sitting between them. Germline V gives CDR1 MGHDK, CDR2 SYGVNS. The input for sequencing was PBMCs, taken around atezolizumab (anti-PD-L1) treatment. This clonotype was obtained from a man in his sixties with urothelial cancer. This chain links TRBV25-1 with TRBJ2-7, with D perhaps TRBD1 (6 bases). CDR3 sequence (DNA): TGTGCCAGCACCGGGGTGGGACAATACGAGCAGTACTTC. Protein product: CASTGVGQYEQYF.